The text below deals with one TCR beta chain. Its antigen is unidentified. Some clones are missing from TCRdb's copy, which holds only in-frame ones; the method was immunoSEQ multiplex PCR. The sample has around 11,000 clones, over 80% seen once; the top ten hold around 14%. This sample was taken from a study of somatic mutations in cytotoxic T cells in rheumatoid arthritis. At the level of the study: Selected populations of V beta antibody-stained T cells underwent flow sorting at nearly 100% purity; these encompassed V beta1+ cells subjected to TCRB sequencing.

Findings and limits, study-wide: The top CD8+ clone topped 20% of CD8+ cells in about an eighth of the 65 patients. Antigen targets of the expanded CD8+ clones remained unidentified.

Separation of CD4+ and CD8+ cells was performed by positive magnetic bead selection, and purity was verified by flow cytometry. The TCR comes from a woman between 18 and 29 years old with rheumatoid arthritis. Sequenced input: CD8+ T cells sorted from blood.

The CDR3 loop is CASSYSPSLNIQYF. CDR3 bases: TGTGCCAGCAGTTACAGTCCCTCCCTCAACATTCAGTACTTC. The chain carries TRBV27 and TRBJ2-4; no clear D gene. Germline values: CDR1 MNHEY, CDR2 SMNVEV (reference sequence). This CDR3 has 14 amino acids. The ends were cut back, 4 bases at V and 7 bases at J, with 14 bases in the middle.